The 15 T cell receptor beta chains presented below share a single source sample, sequenced in a study of T-cell reconstitution after alpha-beta-depleted transplantation in children. The authors prepared the TCRbeta library with unique molecular identifiers. TCRdb re-called the PCR reads with MiXCR, one entry per CDR3 protein. Among about 300,000 distinct CDR3 sequences, about a tenth were seen once, and the ten largest hold around 7.6%. The input for sequencing was PBMCs, taken before TCRalphabeta/CD19-depleted stem cell transplant. All receptors derive from a boy in the first two years of life with acute myeloid leukemia, due to receive a stem cell transplant.

This clonotype was picked up many times. The V and J genes are TRBV7-9 and TRBJ2-7; 9 bases are a match to TRBD1. Germline assignment: CDR1 SEHNR and CDR2 FQNEAQ (reference sequence). V lost 1 base to trimming and J lost 5 bases; unmatched junction nucleotides: 9. This CDR3 is 16 amino acids long. CDR3 bases: TGTGCCAGCAGCTTAGTTTTCTTGGACAGGGGCGACGAGCAGTACTTC. Translated: CASSLVFLDRGDEQYF.

The chain joins TRBV7-9 to TRBJ1-2, with 7 bases matching TRBD1. V shed 5 bases, J shed 6 bases, and the junction held 9 bases outside the gene matches. This CDR3 is 14 amino acids long. Germline V lookup: CDR1 SEHNR, CDR2 FQNEAQ (reference sequence). The CDR3 DNA reads TGTGCCAGCAGCCTTAGGGACAGAGTGGATGGCTACACCTTC. It yields the protein CASSLRDRVDGYTF. Drawing the rest from reference TRBV7-9 and TRBJ1-2, the complete variable domain is DTGVSQNPRHKITKRGQNVTFRCDPISEHNRLYWYRQTLGQGPEFLTYFQNEAQLEKSRLLSDRFSAERPKGSFSTLEIQRTEQGDSAMYLCASSLRDRVDGYTFGSGTRLTVV.

This clonotype appeared a few times. J is TRBJ2-1 and V is TRBV24-1; D is unclear. The CDR3 covers 14 residues. Trimming took off 5 bases at V and 5 bases at J, with 12 bases between the two ends. Germline V gene lookup returns CDR1 KGHDR and CDR2 SFDVKD. The CDR3 sequence is CATSALNRDNEQFF. CDR3 DNA sequence: TGTGCCACCAGTGCCCTCAACAGAGACAATGAGCAGTTCTTC.

This clonotype appeared many times. The chain links TRBV20-1 to TRBJ2-3, with no clear D. V was pared by 0 bases and J by 5 bases, with 6 bases between. Germline CDR1 is DFQATT and CDR2 is SNEGSKA (reference sequence). The CDR3 has 12 residues. This CDR3 reads CSARDLGDTQYF. The CDR3 DNA sequence: TGCAGTGCTAGAGATCTGGGAGATACGCAGTATTTT.

This clonotype was picked up many times. The V call is TRBV6-5, the J call TRBJ1-2, with D perhaps matching TRBD1 (6 bases). This CDR3 is built from 12 residues. In germline, CDR1 is MNHEY, CDR2 SVGAGI. V lost 3 bases and J 8 bases, leaving 10 bases between the germline ends. Here the CDR3 DNA reads TGTGCCAGCAGTTATAGCAGGGGCGGCTACACCTTC. This sequence encodes CASSYSRGGYTF.

This clonotype appeared many times. CDR3 nucleotide sequence: TGTGCCAGCAGGGGACAGGGGGCGGATCAGCCCCAGCATTTT. Protein product: CASRGQGADQPQHF. The rearrangement uses TRBV28 and TRBJ1-5; 12 positions match TRBD1. Germline CDR1 MDHEN, CDR2 SYDVKM. With 6 bases clipped from V and 5 bases from J, the junction kept 2 bases outside the gene matches. The CDR3 covers 14 residues.

The CDR3 protein is CSVIPIPGANVLTF. The CDR3 DNA follows: TGCAGCGTCATACCTATACCTGGGGCCAACGTCCTGACTTTC. This chain joins TRBV29-1 and TRBJ2-6; D ambiguous. Germline values: CDR1 SQVTM, CDR2 ANQGSEA. The CDR3 loop spans 14 amino acids. Between the trimmed V and J ends, which lost 6 bases and 2 bases, there was a span of 11 bases. The full variable domain, completed using reference TRBV29-1 and TRBJ2-6, is SAVISQKPSRDICQRGTSLTIQCQVDSQVTMMFWYRQQPGQSLTLIATANQGSEATYESGFVIDKFPISRPNLTFSTLTVSNMSPEDSSIYLCSVIPIPGANVLTFGAGSRLTVL.

This chain connects TRBV5-6 to TRBJ2-1; 9 bases fit TRBD2. CDR3 length: 15 residues. The germline V gene has CDR1 SGHDT and CDR2 YYEEEE. V was pared by 0 bases and J by 7 bases, with 5 bases of the junction left unmatched. The CDR3 protein is CASSLGSGSPNEQFF. Written as DNA, the CDR3 is TGTGCCAGCAGCTTGGGTAGCGGGAGTCCAAATGAGCAGTTCTTC.

The genes are TRBV30 and TRBJ2-7, with 7 bases matching TRBD2. V dropped 2 bases and J dropped 3; count of bases not matched to a gene: 7. Germline lookup yields CDR1 GTSNPN and CDR2 SVGIG (reference sequence). The CDR3 contains 14 residues. The CDR3: CAWSLRGGYYEQYF. In DNA form, the CDR3 reads TGTGCCTGGAGTCTGAGGGGAGGGTACTACGAGCAGTACTTC.

This clonotype came up many times. The chain combines TRBV6-5 with TRBJ2-1, with TRBD2 identical over 9 bases. The V segment lost 2 bases and the J segment 7 bases; nucleotides outside the gene matches: 6. Germline V CDR1 and CDR2: MNHEY, SVGAGI. This CDR3 spans 15 amino acids. The CDR3: CASSYPTSGLNEQFF. The CDR3 nucleotides are TGTGCCAGCAGTTACCCGACTAGCGGTTTAAATGAGCAGTTCTTC.

Only a few counts were recorded for this clonotype. The rearrangement links TRBV7-9 to TRBJ2-1; 7 bases map to TRBD2. The CDR3 totals 16 residues. Trimming took 4 bases from V and 3 from J; bases not matched to a gene: 9. The V gene's germline CDR1 is SEHNR and CDR2 FQNEAQ (reference sequence). The CDR3 here is CASSSIGGGLYNEQFF. CDR3 bases: TGTGCCAGCAGCTCTATCGGCGGGGGTCTCTACAATGAGCAGTTCTTC.

This clonotype came up many times. The CDR3 protein is CASSLSGGLGEQYF. CDR3 nucleotides: TGTGCCAGCAGTTTATCTGGGGGGTTGGGCGAGCAGTACTTC. V gene TRBV28 combines with J gene TRBJ2-7; weak D call: TRBD2 (6 bases). The CDR3 is 14 amino acids. Deletions cut 1 base from V and 6 bases from J, with 13 bases between. The germline V gene encodes CDR1 MDHEN and CDR2 SYDVKM.

The V and J genes are TRBV7-3 and TRBJ2-7; D possibly corresponds to TRBD1 (6 bases). CDR1 and CDR2 (germline): SGHTA, FQGTGA. The CDR3 is 14 residues long. V lost 1 base, J lost 4 bases, and 11 bases lay in between. The CDR3 is CASSLMAGVYEQYF. The CDR3 coding sequence is TGTGCCAGCAGCTTAATGGCAGGGGTTTACGAGCAGTACTTC.

This clonotype was seen at least ten times. The chain employs TRBV12-3 or TRBV12-4 and TRBJ2-7; the match to TRBD2 covers 10 bases. Trimming removed 3 bases from V and 0 bases from J; junction bases left unmatched: 2. This CDR3 has 15 residues. The CDR3, as DNA: TGTGCCAGCAGTTTGCGGACTAGCGGCTCCTACGAGCAGTACTTC. Its translation: CASSLRTSGSYEQYF.

This clonotype showed up many times. The CDR3 loop reads CASRTTGGTGELFF. The CDR3 nucleotides read TGCGCCAGCAGGACCACAGGGGGAACCGGGGAGCTGTTTTTT. The chain employs TRBV5-1 and TRBJ2-2; 8 nucleotides match TRBD1. The CDR3 extends over 14 amino acids. Looked up from germline, CDR1 is SGHRS and CDR2 is YFSETQ. With 5 bases clipped from V and 5 bases from J, the junction kept 5 bases outside the gene matches.